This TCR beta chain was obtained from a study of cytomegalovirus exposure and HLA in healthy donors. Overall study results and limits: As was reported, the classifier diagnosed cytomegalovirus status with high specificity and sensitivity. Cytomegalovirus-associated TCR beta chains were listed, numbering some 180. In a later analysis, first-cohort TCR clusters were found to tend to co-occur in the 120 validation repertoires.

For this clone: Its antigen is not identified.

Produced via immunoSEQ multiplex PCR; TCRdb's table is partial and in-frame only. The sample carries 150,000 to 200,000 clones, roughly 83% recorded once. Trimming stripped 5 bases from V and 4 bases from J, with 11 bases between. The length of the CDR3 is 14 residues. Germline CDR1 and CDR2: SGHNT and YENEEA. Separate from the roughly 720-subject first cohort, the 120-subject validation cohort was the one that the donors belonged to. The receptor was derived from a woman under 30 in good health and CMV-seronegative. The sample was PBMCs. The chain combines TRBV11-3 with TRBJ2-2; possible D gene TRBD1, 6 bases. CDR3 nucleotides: TGTGCCAGCAGCCCTGGGACAATCACCGGGGAGCTGTTTTTT. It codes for CASSPGTITGELFF.